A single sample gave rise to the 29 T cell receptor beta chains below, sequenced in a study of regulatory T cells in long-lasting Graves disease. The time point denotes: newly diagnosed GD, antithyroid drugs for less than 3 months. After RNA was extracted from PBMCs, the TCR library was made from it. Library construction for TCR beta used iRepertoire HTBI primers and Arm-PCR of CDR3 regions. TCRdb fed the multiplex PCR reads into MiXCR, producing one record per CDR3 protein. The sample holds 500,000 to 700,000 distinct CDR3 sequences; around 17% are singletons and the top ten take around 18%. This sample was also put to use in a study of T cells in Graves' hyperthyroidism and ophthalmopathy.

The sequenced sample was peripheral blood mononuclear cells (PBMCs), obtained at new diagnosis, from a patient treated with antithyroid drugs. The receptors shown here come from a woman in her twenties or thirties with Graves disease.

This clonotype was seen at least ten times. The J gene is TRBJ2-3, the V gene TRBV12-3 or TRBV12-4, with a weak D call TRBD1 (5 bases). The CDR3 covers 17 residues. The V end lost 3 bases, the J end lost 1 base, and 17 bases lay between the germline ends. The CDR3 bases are TGTGCCAGCAGTTTGACAGAATTTCTGGCTGGCACAGATACGCAGTATTTT. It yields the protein CASSLTEFLAGTDTQYF.

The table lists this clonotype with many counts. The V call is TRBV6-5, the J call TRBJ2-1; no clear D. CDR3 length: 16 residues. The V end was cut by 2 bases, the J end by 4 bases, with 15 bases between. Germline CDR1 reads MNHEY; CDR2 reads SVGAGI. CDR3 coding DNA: TGTGCCAGCAGTTACGGTAATCTCGTTAGTTACAATGAGCAGTTCTTC. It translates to CASSYGNLVSYNEQFF.

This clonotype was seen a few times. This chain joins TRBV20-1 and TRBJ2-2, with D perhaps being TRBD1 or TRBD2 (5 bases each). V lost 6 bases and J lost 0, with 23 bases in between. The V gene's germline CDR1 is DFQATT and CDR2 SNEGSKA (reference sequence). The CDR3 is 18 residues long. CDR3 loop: CSAQPTGIRGSNTGELFF. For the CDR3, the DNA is TGCAGTGCCCAACCAACAGGAATTCGAGGGTCGAACACCGGGGAGCTGTTTTTT.

CDR3 DNA sequence: TGTGCCAGTAAAGGAGGGGAGGGCTCCTACAATGAGCAGTTCTTC. Translation: CASKGGEGSYNEQFF. The J gene is TRBJ2-1, the V gene TRBV7-9; 7 nucleotides line up with TRBD2. CDR1 is SEHNR, CDR2 FQNEAQ, per germline (reference sequence). V was pared by 9 bases and J by 0 bases, with 8 bases of the junction left unmatched. This CDR3 region has 15 residues.

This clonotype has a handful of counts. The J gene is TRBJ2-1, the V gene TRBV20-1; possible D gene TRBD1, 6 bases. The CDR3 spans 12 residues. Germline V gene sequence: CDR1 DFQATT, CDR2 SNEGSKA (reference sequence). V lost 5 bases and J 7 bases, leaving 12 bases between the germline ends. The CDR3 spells CSAYRASNEQFF. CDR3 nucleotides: TGCAGTGCTTACAGGGCCTCTAATGAGCAGTTCTTC.

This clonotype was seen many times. This CDR3 is CASRSFSGANVLTF. The CDR3 bases are TGTGCCAGCAGGAGCTTCTCTGGGGCCAACGTCCTGACTTTC. V gene TRBV6-1 combines with J gene TRBJ2-6; no definite D call. Between the trimmed V and J ends, which lost 6 bases and 0 bases, there was a span of 6 bases. This CDR3 is 14 amino acids long. Germline assignment: CDR1 MNHNS and CDR2 SASEGT.

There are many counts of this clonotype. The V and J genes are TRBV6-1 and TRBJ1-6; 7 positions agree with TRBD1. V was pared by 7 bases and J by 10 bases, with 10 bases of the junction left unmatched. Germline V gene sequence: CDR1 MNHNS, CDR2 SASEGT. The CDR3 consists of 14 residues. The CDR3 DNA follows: TGTGCCAGCACCGTCAGGGCGACAGGGTCACCCCTCCACTTT. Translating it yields CASTVRATGSPLHF.

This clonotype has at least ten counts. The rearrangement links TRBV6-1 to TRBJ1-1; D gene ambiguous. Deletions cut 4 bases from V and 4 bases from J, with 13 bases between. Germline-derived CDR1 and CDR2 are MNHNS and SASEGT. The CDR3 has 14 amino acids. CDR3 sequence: CASSVGRLSTEAFF. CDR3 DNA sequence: TGTGCCAGCAGTGTGGGCAGATTAAGCACTGAAGCTTTCTTT.

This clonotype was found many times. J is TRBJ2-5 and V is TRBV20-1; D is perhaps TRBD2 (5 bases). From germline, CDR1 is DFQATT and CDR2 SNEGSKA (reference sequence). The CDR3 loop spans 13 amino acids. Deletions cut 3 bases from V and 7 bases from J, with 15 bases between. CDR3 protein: CSASSAPGWTQYF. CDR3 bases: TGCAGTGCTAGTAGCGCCCCGGGTTGGACCCAGTACTTC.

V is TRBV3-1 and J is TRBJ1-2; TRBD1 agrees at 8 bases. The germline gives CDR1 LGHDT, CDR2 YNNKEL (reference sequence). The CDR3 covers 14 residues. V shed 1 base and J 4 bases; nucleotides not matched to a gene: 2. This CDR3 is CASSQAGGSYGYTF. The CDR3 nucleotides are TGTGCCAGCAGCCAAGCAGGGGGCTCCTATGGCTACACCTTC.

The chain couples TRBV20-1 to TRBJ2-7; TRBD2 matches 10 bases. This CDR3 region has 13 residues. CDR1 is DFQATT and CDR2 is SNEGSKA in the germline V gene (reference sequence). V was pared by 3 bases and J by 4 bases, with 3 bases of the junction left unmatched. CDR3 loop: CSARASGRYEQYF. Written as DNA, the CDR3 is TGCAGTGCTAGGGCTAGCGGGAGATACGAGCAGTACTTC.

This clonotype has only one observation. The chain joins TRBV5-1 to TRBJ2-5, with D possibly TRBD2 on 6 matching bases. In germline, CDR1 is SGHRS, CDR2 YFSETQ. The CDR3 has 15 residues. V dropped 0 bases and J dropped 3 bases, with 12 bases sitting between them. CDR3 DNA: TGCGCCAGCAGCTTGGATCCTAGCGTTAAAGAGACCCAGTACTTC. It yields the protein CASSLDPSVKETQYF.

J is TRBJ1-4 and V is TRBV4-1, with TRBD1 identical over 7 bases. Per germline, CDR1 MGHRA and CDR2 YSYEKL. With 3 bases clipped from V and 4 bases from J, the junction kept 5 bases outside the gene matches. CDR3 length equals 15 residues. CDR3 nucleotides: TGCGCCAGCAGCCATCCAGGGGGAGGTAATGAAAAACTGTTTTTT. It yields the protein CASSHPGGGNEKLFF.

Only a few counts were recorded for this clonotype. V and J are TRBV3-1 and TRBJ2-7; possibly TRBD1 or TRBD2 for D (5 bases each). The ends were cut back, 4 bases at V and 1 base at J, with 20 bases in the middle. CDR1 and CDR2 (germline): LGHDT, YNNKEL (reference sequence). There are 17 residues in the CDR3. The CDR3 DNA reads TGTGCCAGCAGCCGGGCCGGTTGGGACCCCAAATCCTACGAGCAGTACTTC. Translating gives CASSRAGWDPKSYEQYF.

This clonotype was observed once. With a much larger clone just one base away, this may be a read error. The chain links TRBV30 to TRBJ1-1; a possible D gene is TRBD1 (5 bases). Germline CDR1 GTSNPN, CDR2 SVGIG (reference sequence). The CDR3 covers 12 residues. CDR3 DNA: TGTGCCTGGACAGGGATGAACACTAAAGCTTTCTTT. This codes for CAWTGMNTKAFF.

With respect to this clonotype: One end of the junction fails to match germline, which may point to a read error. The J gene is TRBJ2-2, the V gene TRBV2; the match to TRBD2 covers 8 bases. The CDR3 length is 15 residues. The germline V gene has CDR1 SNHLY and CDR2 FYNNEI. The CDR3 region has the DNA TGTGCCATCGAGATAGCGGGACACAACACCGGGGAGCTGCTTTTT. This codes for CAIEIAGHNTGELLF.

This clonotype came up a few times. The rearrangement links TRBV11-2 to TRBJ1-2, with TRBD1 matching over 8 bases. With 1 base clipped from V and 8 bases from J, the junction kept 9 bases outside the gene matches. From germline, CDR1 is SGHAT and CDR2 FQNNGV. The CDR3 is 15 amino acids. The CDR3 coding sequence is TGTGCCAGCAGCTTAGGAGGACAGGGAGGGAGAGGCTACACCTTC. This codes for CASSLGGQGGRGYTF.

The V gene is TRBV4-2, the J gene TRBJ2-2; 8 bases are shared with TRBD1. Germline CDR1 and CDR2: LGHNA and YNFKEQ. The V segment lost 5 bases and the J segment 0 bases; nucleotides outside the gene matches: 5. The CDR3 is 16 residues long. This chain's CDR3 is CASSAQQGANTGELFF. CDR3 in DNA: TGTGCCAGCAGCGCCCAACAGGGGGCGAACACCGGGGAGCTGTTTTTT.

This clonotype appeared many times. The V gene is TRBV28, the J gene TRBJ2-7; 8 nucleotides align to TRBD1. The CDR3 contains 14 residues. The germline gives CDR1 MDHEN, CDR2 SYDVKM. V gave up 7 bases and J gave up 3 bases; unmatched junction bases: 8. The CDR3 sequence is CASTTGVSNYEQYF. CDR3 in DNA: TGTGCCAGCACGACAGGGGTATCCAACTACGAGCAGTACTTC.

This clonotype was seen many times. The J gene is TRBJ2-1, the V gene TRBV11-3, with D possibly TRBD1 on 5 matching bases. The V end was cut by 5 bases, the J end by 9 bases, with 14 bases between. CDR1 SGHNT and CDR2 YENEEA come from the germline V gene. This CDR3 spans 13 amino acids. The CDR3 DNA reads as TGTGCCAGCAGCCAAACAGGTTTTAGTGAGCAGTTCTTC. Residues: CASSQTGFSEQFF.

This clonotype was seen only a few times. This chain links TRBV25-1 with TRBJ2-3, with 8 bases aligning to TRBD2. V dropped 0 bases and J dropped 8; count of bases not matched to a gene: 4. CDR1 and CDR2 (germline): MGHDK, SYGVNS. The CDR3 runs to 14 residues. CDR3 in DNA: TGTGCCAGCAGTGAATACCACGGGGGGGGTACGCAGTATTTT. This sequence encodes CASSEYHGGGTQYF.

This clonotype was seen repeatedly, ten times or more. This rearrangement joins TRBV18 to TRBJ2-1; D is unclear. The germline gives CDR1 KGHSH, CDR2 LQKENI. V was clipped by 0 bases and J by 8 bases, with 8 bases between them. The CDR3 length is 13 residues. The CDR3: CASSPPHLDEQFF. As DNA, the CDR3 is TGTGCCAGCTCACCACCCCATTTGGATGAGCAGTTCTTC.

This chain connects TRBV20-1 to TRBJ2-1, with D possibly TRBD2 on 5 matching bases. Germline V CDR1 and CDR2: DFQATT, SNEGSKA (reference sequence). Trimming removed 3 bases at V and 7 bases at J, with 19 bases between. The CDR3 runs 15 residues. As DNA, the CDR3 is TGCAGTGCTAGTCCAACGGGAACGGCGGGTAATGAGCAGTTCTTC. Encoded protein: CSASPTGTAGNEQFF.

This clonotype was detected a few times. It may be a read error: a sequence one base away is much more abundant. CDR3 residues: CASNSTGTRSYNEQFF. In nucleotides, the CDR3 is TGTGCCAGCAACTCAACCGGGACACGTTCCTACAATGAGCAGTTCTTC. The chain is built from TRBV7-3 and TRBJ2-1; D may be TRBD1 (6 bases). The ends were cut back, 7 bases at V and 1 base at J, with 17 bases in the middle. Germline V gives CDR1 SGHTA, CDR2 FQGTGA. The CDR3 sequence is 16 residues long.

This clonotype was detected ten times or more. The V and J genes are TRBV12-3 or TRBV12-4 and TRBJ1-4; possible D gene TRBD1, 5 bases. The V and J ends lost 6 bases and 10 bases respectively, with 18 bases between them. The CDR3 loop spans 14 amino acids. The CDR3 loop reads CASRMGGVQGKLFF. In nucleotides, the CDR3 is TGTGCCAGCAGGATGGGGGGGGTCCAGGGAAAACTGTTTTTT.

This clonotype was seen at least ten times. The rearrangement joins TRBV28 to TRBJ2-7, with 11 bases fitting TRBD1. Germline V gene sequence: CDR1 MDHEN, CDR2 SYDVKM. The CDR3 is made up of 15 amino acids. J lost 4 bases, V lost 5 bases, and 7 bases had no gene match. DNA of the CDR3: TGTGCCAGCAGTAGGGCCGGGACAGGGGGATACGAGCAGTACTTC. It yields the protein CASSRAGTGGYEQYF. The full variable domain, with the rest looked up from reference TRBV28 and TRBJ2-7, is DVKVTQSSRYLVKRTGEKVFLECVQDMDHENMFWYRQDPGLGLRLIYFSYDVKMKEKGDIPEGYSVSREKKERFSLILESASTNQTSMYLCASSRAGTGGYEQYFGPGTRLTVT.

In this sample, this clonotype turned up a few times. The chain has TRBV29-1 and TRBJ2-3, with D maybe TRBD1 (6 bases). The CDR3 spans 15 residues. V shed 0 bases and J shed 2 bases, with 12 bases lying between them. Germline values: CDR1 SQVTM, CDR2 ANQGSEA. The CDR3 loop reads CSVEEQGLNTDTQYF. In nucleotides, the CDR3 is TGCAGCGTTGAAGAACAGGGCCTAAACACAGATACGCAGTATTTT.

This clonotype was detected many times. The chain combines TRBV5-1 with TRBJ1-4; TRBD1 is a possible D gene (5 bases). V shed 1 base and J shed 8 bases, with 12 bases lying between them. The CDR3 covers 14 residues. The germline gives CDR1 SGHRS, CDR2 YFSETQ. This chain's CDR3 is CASSLSAGPEKLFF. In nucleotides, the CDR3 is TGCGCCAGCAGCTTGTCGGCAGGGCCAGAAAAACTGTTTTTT.

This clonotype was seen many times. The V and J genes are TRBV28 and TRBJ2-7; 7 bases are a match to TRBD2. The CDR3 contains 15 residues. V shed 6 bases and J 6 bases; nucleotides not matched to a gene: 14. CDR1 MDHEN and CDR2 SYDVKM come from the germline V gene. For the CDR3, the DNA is TGTGCCAGCAGCCCAAACCGGGACTATGGGACCGAGCAGTACTTC. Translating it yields CASSPNRDYGTEQYF.